This T cell receptor (beta chain) was identified during a study of cytomegalovirus exposure and HLA in healthy donors (dated by TCRdb to between 2016 and 2019). About the full investigation: According to an earlier analysis of a few hundred of the donors, about 179 million T cells yielded 100 million or so unique TCR beta sequences and 276 Gb of sequence data. Besides the first cohort of under 700 subjects, a separate validation cohort made up of roughly 130 different subjects was used. All discovery cohort repertoires had been generated using a single sequencing platform. Among roughly 370 genotyped donors of the cohort, an average of approximately 230,000 unique TCR beta nucleotide sequences were sequenced per donor, roughly a sixth of them non-productive. The study was designed to test whether signatures of past pathogen exposure could be identified by cataloging public T cell receptors. Donor age, sex, ethnicity and CMV serostatus were compiled together with the repertoire data. Because of strong linkage in the cohort, four or five DR-DQ haplotypes were treated as single units for association and clustering. A later analysis re-examined previously published TCR beta repertoires from over 500 donors and added high-resolution HLA genotyping to investigate patterns of TCR occurrence. The study used immunosequencing to profile the T cell repertoires of 666 subjects and linked those repertoires to cytomegalovirus serostatus. To predict cytomegalovirus infection status, the study combined high-throughput TCR immunosequencing, statistical association of individual TCRs with disease status, and machine learning. Typing coverage varied by locus: roughly 620-640 donors for A, B, C, DRB1 and DQB1; approximately 520 for DQA1; approximately 570 for DPA1; about 450 for DPB1. A later genetic analysis took genome-wide SNP genotypes for about 60% of the roughly 670 donors and used that subset as a discovery cohort. Both class I and class II loci were covered by HLA typing, at four-digit resolution. Among the roughly 400 genotyped donors, around 81% belonged to the genetic ancestry cluster associated with self-reported Caucasian donors. Approximately 300 gigabases of sequencing data and approximately 92 million unique TCR sequences made up an early release that covered some 640 HLA-typed donors. An earlier analysis of approximately 500 of the donors applied high-throughput TCR beta sequencing to assess whether each TCR beta V gene segment acted as functional or pseudogenic. In the later analysis, no new phenotypic data were used to find candidate immune exposures; instead, reliance was placed on TCR beta sequences and their occurrence across donors. Findings and caveats that apply to the study as a whole: The authors suggested that the approach could potentially be generalized to other disease states and immunological phenotypes. A total of around 150 TCR beta chains were listed by the study as associated with cytomegalovirus. An association between a missense DCLRE1C variant and V-gene and J-gene trimming of TCR beta chains was found in a later genetic analysis and replicated in an independent cohort. According to a later analysis, parvovirus B19, influenza, CMV and Epstein-Barr virus appeared linked to several top co-occurrence clusters. When HLA alleles, especially DR and DQ, strongly co-occurred, TCR associations were difficult to assign to individual alleles. A further reported finding was that TCR beta sequences accurately predicted the HLA-A and HLA-B alleles for most subjects in the first cohort. Because counts were too low, around 18 rarely observed V segments, including chromosome 9 orphons, were left out of the earlier analysis of approximately 580 of the donors. Specific HLA alleles were associated with more than 15,000 TCR beta sequences at a false discovery rate of 0.05 in a later analysis. In an earlier analysis of about 600 of the donors, most TCR beta V segments appeared in productive rearrangements about 87% or about 30% of the time, broadly matching IMGT annotations. Compared with equally common non-associated chains, HLA-associated TCR beta chains in a later analysis were more clonally expanded and had lower generation probabilities. CMV serostatus was the only immune exposure information available for the cohort. HLA typing was unavailable for some donors at each locus, so association tests used only the typed subset. Most TCR sequences were observed very rarely across donors, whereas some public TCRs were present in many individuals. A cluster of highly shared sequence variants was judged likely to be a technical artifact of the sequencing pipeline. Cytomegalovirus status was reported to be diagnosed by the classifier with high specificity and sensitivity in both the original and validation cohorts. Roughly uniform sequencing depth across donors was assumed in presence/absence analyses, although this assumption may not hold. A later genetic analysis reported fewer N-insertions in productive TCRs among donors in an Asian-associated ancestry cluster than the roughly 640-donor mean. In a later analysis, most CMV-associated TCR beta chains were found to appear HLA-restricted, with HLA associations seemingly driven largely by CMV exposure. Only TCR beta chains were sequenced in this cohort, and the absence of alpha or paired-chain data limited detectable features. In a later analysis, TCR association rates were found to vary across HLA loci, with the most associated TCRs seen for DRB1 alleles and the fewest for HLA-C alleles. Some IMGT-functional V segments, including TRBV6-2 and TRBV6-3, could not be distinguished by the 87-base-pair reads and were therefore excluded. Correlated functional status among segregating V segments might reflect linkage disequilibrium, but an unknown experimental factor could not be ruled out. A few of the identified cytomegalovirus-associated TCR beta chains were confirmed in vitro to be specific for cytomegalovirus antigens.

The cohort consisted of hundreds of healthy bone marrow donors. At the time of sampling, every cohort member was nominally healthy, though immune exposures that went unrecorded were likely present. The donor was CMV seronegative and was included in the group of about 350 seronegative cohort members. Each donor provided a peripheral blood sample, and peripheral blood mononuclear cells were used for TCR beta sequencing. Genomic DNA was extracted from the blood cell samples with the Qiagen DNeasy Blood Extraction Kit. Worth noting for this clone: No antigen is known for it. At one end the junction does not follow the germline gene, possibly because of a read error.

The CDR1 and CDR2 encoded by the germline V gene (reference sequence) are SEHNR and FQNEAQ. From cysteine to phenylalanine, the CDR3 is 12 amino acids long. Only CDR3 DNA is held: 36 bases, read in frame from base 1. Library creation used the immunoSEQ multiplex PCR assay. The multiplex PCR relied on a mix of 60 forward primers for TCR Vbeta segments and 13 reverse primers for TCR Jbeta segments. The CDR3 region of rearranged TCR beta genes was amplified from genomic DNA by a multiplex PCR assay. On the Illumina HiSeq System, the amplified TCR beta libraries were sequenced as 87-base-pair reads. Per the source publication's procedure: Across the 500 to 700 repertoires, a later analysis counted approximately 75 million unique TCR beta chains, 8.5 million to 12 million of which were shared by at least two donors. A nearest-neighbor algorithm error-corrected the raw reads and collapsed the reads into unique sequences, merging closely related sequences to remove PCR and sequencing errors. To assign V, D and J gene segments, CDR3 sequences were aligned to IMGT reference sequences. For a sequence to be retained, a match of at least six nucleotides to both a V gene segment and a J gene segment was required. Rearrangements were called productive when the CDR3 lacked stop codons and stayed in frame with V and J; all others were non-productive. CDR3 was defined according to IMGT convention as the region running from the second conserved V-encoded cysteine to the conserved J-encoded phenylalanine. Sequences without an unambiguous match to a single V gene segment were excluded from the earlier analysis of 587 of the donors. An earlier analysis of several hundred of the donors classified V segments as functional when productive rearrangements were above 56.7% and as segregating when the standard deviation between donors was above 5%. A statistical classification framework was built to diagnose cytomegalovirus status from the catalog of TCR beta chain sequences. A later analysis assigned V and J genes by comparing TCR nucleotide sequences with IMGT/GENE-DB human TR gene sequences. The TCRdist pipeline was used in a later analysis to assign CDR3 sequences and most-parsimonious VDJ recombination scenarios. A later analysis defined each TCR beta chain by its CDR3 amino acid sequence plus V-gene family, and excluded reads lacking a unique V-gene family. To address suspected cross-contamination and a sequencing artifact, a later analysis removed over 500 highly shared, low-generation-probability nucleotide sequences. For each public chain, a later analysis derived a clonal expansion index from normalized ranks of inferred template counts within each repertoire. In a later analysis, generation probabilities were computed with a VDJ recombination model fitted to out-of-frame rearrangements, and the resulting probabilities were checked against IGoR. Hypergeometric tests were used in a later analysis to score TCR-TCR, TCR-HLA and TCR-CMV co-occurrence, with a repertoire-size bias correction applied to the TCR pairs. In a later analysis, false discovery rates were estimated by permuting HLA or CMV assignments 20 times. In a later analysis, co-occurring TCRs were grouped using DBSCAN, and TCRdist sequence similarity was added for clustering within HLA-allele-positive subsets. Repertoires with fewer than 30,000 or more than 120,000 public chains, plus five repertoires with anomalous nucleotide sharing, were excluded from co-occurrence clustering. TCRdb retrieved this table from immuneACCESS and kept in-frame rearrangements only. Not all clones are present; in checked studies, unresolved V genes account for under half, and no reason is known for the remainder. The V and J calls and clone size were taken over from that table, and D and trimming were inferred from the DNA. The sample includes roughly 100,000 clones, with approximately 72% observed a single time. The ten largest clonotypes hold 1% to 1.5% of the sample.

The receptor's source is a man aged 30 to 45 in good health and CMV-seronegative. The chain is encoded by TRBV7-9 joined to TRBJ2-7; a weak D assignment points to TRBD1 (5 bases agree). Sample: PBMCs. The DNA is TGTTCCAGCAGCTTAGGGGCAGGTGAGCAGTACTTC. Translation gives CSSSLGAGEQYF.